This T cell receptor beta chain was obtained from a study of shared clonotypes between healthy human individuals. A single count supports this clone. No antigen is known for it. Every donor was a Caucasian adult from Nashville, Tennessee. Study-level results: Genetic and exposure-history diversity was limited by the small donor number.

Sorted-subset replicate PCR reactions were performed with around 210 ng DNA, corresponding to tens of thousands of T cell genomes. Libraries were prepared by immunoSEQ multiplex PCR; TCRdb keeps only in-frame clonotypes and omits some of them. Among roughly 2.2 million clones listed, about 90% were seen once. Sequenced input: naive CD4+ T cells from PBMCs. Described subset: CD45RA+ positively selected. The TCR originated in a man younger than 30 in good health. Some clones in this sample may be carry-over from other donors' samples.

CDR3 DNA sequence: TGTGCCAGTAGTCCGAGGGACAGGGGGCTCGTGGATGGCTACACCTTC. It yields the protein CASSPRDRGLVDGYTF. The gene calls are TRBV19 and TRBJ1-2; TRBD1 aligns across 12 bases. V dropped 5 bases and J dropped 6; count of bases not matched to a gene: 10. Germline CDR1 LNHDA, CDR2 SQIVND (reference sequence). This CDR3 contains 16 residues.